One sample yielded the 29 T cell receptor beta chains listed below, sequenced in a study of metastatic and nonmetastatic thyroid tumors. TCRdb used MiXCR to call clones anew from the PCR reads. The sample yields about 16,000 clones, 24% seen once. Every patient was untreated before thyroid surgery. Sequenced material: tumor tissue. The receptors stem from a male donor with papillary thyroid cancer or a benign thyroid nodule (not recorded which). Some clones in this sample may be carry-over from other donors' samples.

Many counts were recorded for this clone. The CDR3: CASSPDLGGYGYTF. As DNA, the CDR3 is TGTGCCAGCAGCCCTGACCTCGGGGGCTATGGCTACACCTTC. The chain carries TRBV16 and TRBJ1-2; D is possibly TRBD1 (5 bases). CDR1 and CDR2 (germline): KGHSY, FQNENV. Trimming took off 4 bases at V and 4 bases at J, with 13 bases between the two ends. This CDR3 has 14 amino acids.

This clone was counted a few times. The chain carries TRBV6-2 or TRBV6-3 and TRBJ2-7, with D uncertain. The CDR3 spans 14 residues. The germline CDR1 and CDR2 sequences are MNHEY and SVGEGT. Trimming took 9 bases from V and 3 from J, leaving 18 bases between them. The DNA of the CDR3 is TGTGCCAGAATCTCCTGGGAACCTGGCTACGAGCAGTACTTC. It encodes CARISWEPGYEQYF.

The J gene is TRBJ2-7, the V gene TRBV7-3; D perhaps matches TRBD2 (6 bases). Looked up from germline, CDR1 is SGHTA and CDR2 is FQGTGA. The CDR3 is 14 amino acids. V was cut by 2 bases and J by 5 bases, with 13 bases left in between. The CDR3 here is CASSLSGVNDEQYF. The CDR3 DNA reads TGTGCCAGCAGCTTATCGGGAGTTAACGACGAGCAGTACTTC.

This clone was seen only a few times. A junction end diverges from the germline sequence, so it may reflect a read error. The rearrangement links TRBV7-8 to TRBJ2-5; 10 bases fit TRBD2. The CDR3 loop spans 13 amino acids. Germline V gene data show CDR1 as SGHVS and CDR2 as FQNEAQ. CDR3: CVSSRTSGDTQYF. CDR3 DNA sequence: TGTGTCAGCAGCCGGACTAGCGGAGACACCCAGTACTTC.

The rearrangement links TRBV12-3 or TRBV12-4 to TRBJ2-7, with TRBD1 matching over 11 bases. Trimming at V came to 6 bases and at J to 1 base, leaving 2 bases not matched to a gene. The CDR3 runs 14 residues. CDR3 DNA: TGTGCCAGCAGAGGGACAGGGGGGTCCTACGAGCAGTACTTC. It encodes CASRGTGGSYEQYF.

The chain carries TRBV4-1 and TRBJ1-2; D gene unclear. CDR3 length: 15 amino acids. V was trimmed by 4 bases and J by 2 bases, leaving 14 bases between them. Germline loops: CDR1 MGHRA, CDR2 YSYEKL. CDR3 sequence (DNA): TGCGCCAGCAGCCCCGAGGGAGGAACCAACTATGGCTACACCTTC. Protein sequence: CASSPEGGTNYGYTF.

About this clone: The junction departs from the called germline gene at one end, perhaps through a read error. CDR3 sequence (DNA): TGTGCCAGCAGCCCCACCGAGACAGTGGACGAAAAACTGTTTTTC. It codes for CASSPTETVDEKLFF. The V gene is TRBV9, the J gene TRBJ1-4, with D possibly matching TRBD1 (5 bases). The germline CDR1 and CDR2 sequences are SGDLS and YYNGEE. The CDR3 is 15 amino acids.

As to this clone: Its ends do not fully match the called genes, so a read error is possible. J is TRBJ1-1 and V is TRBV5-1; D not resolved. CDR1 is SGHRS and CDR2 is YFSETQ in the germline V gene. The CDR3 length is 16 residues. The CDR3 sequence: CASSSWGSGENTEASF. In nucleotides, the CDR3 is TGCGCCAGCAGCTCCTGGGGTTCAGGTGAAAACACTGAAGCTTCCTTT.

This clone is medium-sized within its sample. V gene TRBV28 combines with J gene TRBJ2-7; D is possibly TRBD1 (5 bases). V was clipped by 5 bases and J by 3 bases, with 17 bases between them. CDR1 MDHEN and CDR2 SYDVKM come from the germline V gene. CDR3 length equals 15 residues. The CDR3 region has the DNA TGTGCCAGCAGTACTGTAGTGGCAGGGTACTACGAGCAGTACTTC. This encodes CASSTVVAGYYEQYF. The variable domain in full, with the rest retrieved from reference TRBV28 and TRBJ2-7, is DVKVTQSSRYLVKRTGEKVFLECVQDMDHENMFWYRQDPGLGLRLIYFSYDVKMKEKGDIPEGYSVSREKKERFSLILESASTNQTSMYLCASSTVVAGYYEQYFGPGTRLTVT.

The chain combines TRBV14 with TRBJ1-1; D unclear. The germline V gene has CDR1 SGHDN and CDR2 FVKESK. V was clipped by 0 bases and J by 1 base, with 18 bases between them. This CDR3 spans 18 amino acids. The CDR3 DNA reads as TGTGCCAGCAGCCAAGACCCCTTAAGCAGAGGACCGAACACTGAAGCTTTCTTT. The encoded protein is CASSQDPLSRGPNTEAFF.

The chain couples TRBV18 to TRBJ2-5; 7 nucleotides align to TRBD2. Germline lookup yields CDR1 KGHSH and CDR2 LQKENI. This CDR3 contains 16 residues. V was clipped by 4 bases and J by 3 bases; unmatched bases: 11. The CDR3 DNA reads TGTGCCAGCTCACTCGCGCGAGCGGGGAGCGAAGAGACCCAGTACTTC. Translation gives CASSLARAGSEETQYF.

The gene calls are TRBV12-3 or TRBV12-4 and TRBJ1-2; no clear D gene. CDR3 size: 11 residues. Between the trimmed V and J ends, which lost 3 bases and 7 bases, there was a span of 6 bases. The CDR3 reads CASSLGRGYTF. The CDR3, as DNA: TGTGCCAGCAGTTTGGGTCGTGGCTACACCTTC.

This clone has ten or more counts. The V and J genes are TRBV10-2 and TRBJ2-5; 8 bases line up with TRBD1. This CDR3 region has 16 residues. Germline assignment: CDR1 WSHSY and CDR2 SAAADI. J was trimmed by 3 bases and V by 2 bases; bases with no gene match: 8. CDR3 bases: TGCGCCAGCAGTGAGAGTAACAGGGGGAAGAAAGAGACCCAGTACTTC. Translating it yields CASSESNRGKKETQYF.

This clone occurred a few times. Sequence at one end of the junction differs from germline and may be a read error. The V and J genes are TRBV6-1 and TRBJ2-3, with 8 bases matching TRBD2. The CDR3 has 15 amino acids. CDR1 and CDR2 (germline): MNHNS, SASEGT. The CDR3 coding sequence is TGTACCAGCAGTGAATCTAGCGGGAGCACAGATACGCAGTATTTT. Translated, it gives CTSSESSGSTDTQYF.

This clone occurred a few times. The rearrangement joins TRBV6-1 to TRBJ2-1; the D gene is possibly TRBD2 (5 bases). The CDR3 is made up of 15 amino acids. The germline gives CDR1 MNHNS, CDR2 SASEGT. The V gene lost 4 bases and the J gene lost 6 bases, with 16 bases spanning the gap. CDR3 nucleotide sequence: TGTGCCAGCAGTGCTGGCCTAGCCATAACCAATGAGCAGTTCTTC. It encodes CASSAGLAITNEQFF.

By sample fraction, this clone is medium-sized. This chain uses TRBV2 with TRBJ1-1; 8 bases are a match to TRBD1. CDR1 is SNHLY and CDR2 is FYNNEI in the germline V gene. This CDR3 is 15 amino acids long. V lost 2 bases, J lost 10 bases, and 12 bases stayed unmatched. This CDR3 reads CASSERLDREIVAFF. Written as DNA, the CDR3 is TGTGCCAGCAGTGAAAGGTTGGACAGGGAGATCGTAGCTTTCTTT.

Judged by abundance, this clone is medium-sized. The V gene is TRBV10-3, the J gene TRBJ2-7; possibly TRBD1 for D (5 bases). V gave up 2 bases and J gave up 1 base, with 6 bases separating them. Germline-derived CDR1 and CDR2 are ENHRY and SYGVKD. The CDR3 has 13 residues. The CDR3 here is CAISEGQSYEQYF. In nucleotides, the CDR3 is TGTGCCATCAGTGAGGGACAATCCTACGAGCAGTACTTC.

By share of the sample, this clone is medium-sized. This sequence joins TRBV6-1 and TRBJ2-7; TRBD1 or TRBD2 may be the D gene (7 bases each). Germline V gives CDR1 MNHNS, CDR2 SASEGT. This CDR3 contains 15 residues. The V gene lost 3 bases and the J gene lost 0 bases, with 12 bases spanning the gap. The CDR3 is CASSEQGGSSYEQYF. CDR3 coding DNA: TGTGCCAGCAGTGAGCAGGGGGGGAGCTCCTACGAGCAGTACTTC.

CDR3 sequence: CASSLGGTRGNQPQHF. The CDR3 region has the DNA TGCGCCAGCAGCTTGGGCGGGACACGGGGCAATCAGCCCCAGCATTTT. The chain couples TRBV5-1 to TRBJ1-5; D is possibly TRBD1 (6 bases). The CDR3 spans 16 residues. Trimming took 0 bases from V and 2 from J, leaving 12 bases between them. Germline-derived CDR1 and CDR2 are SGHRS and YFSETQ. Using reference TRBV5-1 and TRBJ1-5 for the parts outside the CDR3, the full variable domain is KAGVTQTPRYLIKTRGQQVTLSCSPISGHRSVSWYQQTPGQGLQFLFEYFSETQRNKGNFPGRFSGRQFSNSRSEMNVSTLELGDSALYLCASSLGGTRGNQPQHFGDGTRLSIL.

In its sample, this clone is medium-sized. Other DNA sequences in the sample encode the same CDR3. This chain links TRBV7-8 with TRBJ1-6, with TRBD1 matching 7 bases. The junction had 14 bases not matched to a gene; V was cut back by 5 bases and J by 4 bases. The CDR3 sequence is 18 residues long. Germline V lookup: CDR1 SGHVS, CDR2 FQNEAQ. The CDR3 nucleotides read TGTGCCAGCAGCCCCGGGGGTAGGGGGCGAGCGTATAATTCACCCCTCCACTTT. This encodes CASSPGGRGRAYNSPLHF.

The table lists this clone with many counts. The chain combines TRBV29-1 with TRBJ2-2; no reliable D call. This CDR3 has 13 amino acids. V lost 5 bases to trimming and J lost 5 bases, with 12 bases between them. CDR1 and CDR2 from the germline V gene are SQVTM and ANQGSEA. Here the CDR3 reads CSVNRDPTGELFF. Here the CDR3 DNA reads TGCAGCGTTAACAGAGACCCTACCGGGGAGCTGTTTTTT.

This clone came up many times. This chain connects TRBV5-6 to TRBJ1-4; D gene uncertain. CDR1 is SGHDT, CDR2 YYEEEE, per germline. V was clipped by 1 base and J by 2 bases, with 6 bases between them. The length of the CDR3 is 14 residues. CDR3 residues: CASSLKSTNEKLFF. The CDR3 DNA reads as TGTGCCAGCAGCTTGAAGAGCACTAATGAAAAACTGTTTTTT.

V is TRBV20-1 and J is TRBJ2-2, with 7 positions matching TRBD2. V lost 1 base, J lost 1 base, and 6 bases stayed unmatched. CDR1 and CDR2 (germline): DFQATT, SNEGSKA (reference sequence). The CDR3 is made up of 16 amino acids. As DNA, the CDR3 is TGCAGTGCTAGAGTCTATCAGCGGGGGAACACCGGGGAGCTGTTTTTT. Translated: CSARVYQRGNTGELFF.

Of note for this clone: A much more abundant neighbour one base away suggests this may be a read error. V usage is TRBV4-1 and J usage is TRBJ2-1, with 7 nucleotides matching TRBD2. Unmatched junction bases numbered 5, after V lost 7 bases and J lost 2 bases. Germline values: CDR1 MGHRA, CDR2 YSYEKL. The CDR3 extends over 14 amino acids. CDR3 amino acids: CASIRLAAYNEQFF. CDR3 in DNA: TGCGCCAGCATCCGCCTAGCGGCCTACAATGAGCAGTTCTTC.

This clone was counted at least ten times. This CDR3 is CASRTSGGADTQYF. In nucleotides, the CDR3 is TGTGCCAGCAGGACTAGCGGGGGGGCAGATACGCAGTATTTT. V and J are TRBV6-2 or TRBV6-3 and TRBJ2-3, with TRBD2 matching over 14 bases. With V trimmed by 6 bases and J by 4 bases, 0 bases remained unmatched. The CDR3 covers 14 residues. The V gene's germline CDR1 is MNHEY and CDR2 SVGEGT.

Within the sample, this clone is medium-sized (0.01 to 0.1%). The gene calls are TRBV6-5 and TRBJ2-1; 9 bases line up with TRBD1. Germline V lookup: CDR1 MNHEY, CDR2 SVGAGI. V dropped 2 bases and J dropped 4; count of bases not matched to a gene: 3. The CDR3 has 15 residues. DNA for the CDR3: TGTGCCAGCAGTTACATAGACAGGGGGTACAATGAGCAGTTCTTC. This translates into CASSYIDRGYNEQFF.

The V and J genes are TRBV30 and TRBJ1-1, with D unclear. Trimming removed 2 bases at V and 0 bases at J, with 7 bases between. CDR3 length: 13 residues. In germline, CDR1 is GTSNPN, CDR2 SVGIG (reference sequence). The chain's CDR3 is CAWSRQMNTEAFF. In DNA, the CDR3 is TGTGCCTGGAGTCGGCAGATGAACACTGAAGCTTTCTTT.

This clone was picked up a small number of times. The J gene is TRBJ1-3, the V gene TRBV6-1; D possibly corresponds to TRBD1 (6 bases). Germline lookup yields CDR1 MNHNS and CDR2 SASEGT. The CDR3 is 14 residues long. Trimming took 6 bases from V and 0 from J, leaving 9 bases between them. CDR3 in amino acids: CASRRDNSGNTIYF. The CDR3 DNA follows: TGTGCCAGCAGGAGGGACAACTCTGGAAACACCATATATTTT.

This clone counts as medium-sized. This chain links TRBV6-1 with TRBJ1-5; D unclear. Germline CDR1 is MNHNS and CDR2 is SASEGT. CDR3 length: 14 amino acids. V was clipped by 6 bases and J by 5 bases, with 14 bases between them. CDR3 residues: CASRTAEEYQPQHF. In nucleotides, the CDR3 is TGTGCCAGCAGGACGGCCGAGGAGTATCAGCCCCAGCATTTT.